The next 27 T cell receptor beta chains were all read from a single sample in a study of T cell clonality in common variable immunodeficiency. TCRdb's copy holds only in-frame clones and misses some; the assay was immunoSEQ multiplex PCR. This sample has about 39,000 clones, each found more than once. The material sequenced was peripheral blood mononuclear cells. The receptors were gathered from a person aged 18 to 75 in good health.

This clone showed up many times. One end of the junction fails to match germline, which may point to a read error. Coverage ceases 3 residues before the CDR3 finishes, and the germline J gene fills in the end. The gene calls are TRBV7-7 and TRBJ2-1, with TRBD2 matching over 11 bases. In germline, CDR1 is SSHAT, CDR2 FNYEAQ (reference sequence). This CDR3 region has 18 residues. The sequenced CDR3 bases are TGTGCTAGCAGCTTAAGGGCCAGTAGCGGGAGGGGGTACAATGAG. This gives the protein CASSLRASSGRGYNE. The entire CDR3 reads CASSLRASSGRGYNEQFF. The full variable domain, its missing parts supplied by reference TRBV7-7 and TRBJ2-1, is GAGVSQSPRYKVTKRGQDVTLRCDPISSHATLYWYQQALGQGPEFLTYFNYEAQPDKSGLPSDRFSAERPEGSISTLTIQRTEQRDSAMYRCASSLRASSGRGYNEQFFGPGTRLTVL.

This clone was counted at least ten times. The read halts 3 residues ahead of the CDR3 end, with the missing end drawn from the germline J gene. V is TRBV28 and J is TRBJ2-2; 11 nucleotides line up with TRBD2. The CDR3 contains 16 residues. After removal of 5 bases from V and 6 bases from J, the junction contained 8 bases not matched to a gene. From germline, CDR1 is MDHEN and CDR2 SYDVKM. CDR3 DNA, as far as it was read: TGTGCCAGCAGTATTAGCGGGAGGGCCAGGGCCGGGGAG. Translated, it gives CASSISGRARAGE. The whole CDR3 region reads CASSISGRARAGELFF.

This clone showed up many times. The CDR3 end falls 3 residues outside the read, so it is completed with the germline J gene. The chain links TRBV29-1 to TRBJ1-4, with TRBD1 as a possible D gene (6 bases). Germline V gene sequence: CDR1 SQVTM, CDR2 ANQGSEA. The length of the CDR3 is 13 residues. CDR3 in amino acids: CSAMEQGNSPLFF. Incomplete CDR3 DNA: TGCAGCGCCATGGAGCAGGGGAATTCACCA. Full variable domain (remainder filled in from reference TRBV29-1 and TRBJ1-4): SAVISQKPSRDICQRGTSLTIQCQVDSQVTMMFWYRQQPGQSLTLIATANQGSEATYESGFVIDKFPISRPNLTFSTLTVSNMSPEDSSIYLCSAMEQGNSPLFFGSGTQLSVL.

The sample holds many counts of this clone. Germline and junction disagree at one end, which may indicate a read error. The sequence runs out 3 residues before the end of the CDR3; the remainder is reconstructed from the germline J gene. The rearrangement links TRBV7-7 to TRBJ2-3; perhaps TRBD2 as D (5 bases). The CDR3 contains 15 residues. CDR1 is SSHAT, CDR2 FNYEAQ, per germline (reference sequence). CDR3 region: CASSFGLDWTDTQYF. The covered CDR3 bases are TGTGCTAGCAGCTTCGGACTCGACTGGACAGATACG.

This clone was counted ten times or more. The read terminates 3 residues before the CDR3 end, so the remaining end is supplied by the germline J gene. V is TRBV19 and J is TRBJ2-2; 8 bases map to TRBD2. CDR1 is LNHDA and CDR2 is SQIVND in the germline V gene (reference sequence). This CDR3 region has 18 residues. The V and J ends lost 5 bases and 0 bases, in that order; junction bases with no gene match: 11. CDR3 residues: CASSSRSSGTTNTGELFF. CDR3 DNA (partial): TGTGCCAGTAGTTCCCGGAGTAGCGGGACTACGAACACCGGGGAG.

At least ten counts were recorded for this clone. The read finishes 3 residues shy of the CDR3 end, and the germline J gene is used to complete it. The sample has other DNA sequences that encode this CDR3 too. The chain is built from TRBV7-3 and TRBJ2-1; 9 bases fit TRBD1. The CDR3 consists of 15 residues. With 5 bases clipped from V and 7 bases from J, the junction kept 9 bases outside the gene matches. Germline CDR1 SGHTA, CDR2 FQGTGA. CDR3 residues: CASSPGTGSGNEQFF. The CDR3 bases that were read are TGTGCCAGCAGCCCGGGGACAGGGTCTGGGAATGAG.

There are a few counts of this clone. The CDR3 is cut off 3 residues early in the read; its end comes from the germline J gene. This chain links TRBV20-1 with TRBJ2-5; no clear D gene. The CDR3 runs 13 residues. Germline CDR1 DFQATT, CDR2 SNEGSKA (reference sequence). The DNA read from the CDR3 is TGCAGTGCTCGAGTTGTGGGCACAGATACC. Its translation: CSARVVGTDT. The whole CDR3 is CSARVVGTDTQYF.

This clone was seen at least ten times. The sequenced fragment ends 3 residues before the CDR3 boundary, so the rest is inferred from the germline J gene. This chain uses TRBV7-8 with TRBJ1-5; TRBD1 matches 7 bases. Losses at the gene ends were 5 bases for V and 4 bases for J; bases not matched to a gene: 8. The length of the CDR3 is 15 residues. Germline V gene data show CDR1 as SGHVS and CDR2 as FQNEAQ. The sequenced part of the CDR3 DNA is TGTGCCAGCAGCCCCAGACAGGGAGGAAATCAGCCC. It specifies CASSPRQGGNQP. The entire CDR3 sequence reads CASSPRQGGNQPQHF.

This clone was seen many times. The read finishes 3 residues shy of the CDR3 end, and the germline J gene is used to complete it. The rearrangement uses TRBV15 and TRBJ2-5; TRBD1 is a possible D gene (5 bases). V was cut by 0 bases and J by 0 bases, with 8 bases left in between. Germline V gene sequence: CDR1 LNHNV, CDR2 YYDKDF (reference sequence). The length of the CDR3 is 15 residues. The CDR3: CATSREQTDQETQYF. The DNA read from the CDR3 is TGTGCCACCAGCAGAGAACAGACAGACCAAGAGACC.

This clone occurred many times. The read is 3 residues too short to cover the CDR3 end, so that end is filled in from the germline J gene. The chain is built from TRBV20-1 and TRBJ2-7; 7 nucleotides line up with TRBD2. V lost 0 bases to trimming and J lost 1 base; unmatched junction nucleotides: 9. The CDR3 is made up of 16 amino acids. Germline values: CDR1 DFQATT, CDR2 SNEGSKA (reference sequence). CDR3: CSARDPLAEKSYEQYF. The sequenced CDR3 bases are TGCAGTGCTAGAGATCCTCTAGCGGAAAAATCCTACGAG.

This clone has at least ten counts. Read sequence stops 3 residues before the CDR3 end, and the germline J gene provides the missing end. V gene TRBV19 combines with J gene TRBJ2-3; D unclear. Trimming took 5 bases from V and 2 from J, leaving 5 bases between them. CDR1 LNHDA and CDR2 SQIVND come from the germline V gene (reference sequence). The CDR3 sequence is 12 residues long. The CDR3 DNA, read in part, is TGTGCCAGTAGTCAGAACACAGATACG. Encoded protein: CASSQNTDT. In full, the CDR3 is CASSQNTDTQYF.

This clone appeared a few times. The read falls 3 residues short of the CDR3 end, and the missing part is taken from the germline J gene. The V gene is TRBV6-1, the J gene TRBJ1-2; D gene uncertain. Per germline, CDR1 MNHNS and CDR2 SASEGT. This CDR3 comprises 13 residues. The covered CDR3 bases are TGTGCCAGCAGTGGACTGCCCGGTGAGGGC. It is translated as CASSGLPGEG. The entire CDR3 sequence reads CASSGLPGEGYTF.

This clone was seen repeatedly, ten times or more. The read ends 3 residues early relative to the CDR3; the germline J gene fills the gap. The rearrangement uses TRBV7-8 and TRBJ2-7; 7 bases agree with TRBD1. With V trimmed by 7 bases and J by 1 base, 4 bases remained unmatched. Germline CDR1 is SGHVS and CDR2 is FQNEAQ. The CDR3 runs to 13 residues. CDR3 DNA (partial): TGTGCCAGCATCCCGGGACAGTCCTACGAG. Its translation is CASIPGQSYE. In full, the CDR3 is CASIPGQSYEQYF.

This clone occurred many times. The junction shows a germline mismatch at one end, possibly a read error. The CDR3 region is CASSLGAQGGTGELFF. The CDR3 bases that were read are TGTGCTAGCAGCTTAGGGGCACAGGGAGGCACCGGGGAG. The chain couples TRBV7-7 to TRBJ2-2; D may correspond to TRBD1 or TRBD2 (6 bases each). The CDR3 end is not reached by the read, which stops 3 residues before it; the germline J gene fills it in. The CDR3 runs 16 residues. CDR1 is SSHAT and CDR2 is FNYEAQ in the germline V gene (reference sequence).

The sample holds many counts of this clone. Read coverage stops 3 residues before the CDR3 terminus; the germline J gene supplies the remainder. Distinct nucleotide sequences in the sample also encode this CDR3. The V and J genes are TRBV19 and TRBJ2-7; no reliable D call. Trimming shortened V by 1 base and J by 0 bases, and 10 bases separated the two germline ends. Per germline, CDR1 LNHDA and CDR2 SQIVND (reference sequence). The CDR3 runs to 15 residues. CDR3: CASSIGGGSSYEQYF. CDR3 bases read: TGTGCCAGTAGTATAGGTGGTGGCAGCTCCTACGAG.

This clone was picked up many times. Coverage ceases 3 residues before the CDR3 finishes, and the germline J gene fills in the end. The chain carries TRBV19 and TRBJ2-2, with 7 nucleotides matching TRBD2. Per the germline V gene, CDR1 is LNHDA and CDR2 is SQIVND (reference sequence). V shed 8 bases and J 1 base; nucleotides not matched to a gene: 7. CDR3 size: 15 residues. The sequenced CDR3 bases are TGTGCCAGTGGGGGGGGGACTTGGAACACCGGGGAG. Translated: CASGGGTWNTGE. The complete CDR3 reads CASGGGTWNTGELFF. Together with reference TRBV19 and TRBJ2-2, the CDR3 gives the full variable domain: DGGITQSPKYLFRKEGQNVTLSCEQNLNHDAMYWYRQDPGQGLRLIYYSQIVNDFQKGDIAEGYSVSREKKESFPLTVTSAQKNPTAFYLCASGGGTWNTGELFFGEGSRLTVL.

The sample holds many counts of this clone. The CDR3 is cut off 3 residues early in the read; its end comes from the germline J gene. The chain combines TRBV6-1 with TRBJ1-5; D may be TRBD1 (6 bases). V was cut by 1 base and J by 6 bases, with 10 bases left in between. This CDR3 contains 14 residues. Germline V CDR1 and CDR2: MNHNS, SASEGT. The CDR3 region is CASSEGDNGQPQHF. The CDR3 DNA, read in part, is TGTGCCAGCAGTGAAGGGGACAACGGTCAGCCC.

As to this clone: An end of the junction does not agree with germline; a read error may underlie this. The CDR3 here is CASSPLAGATDTQYF. Incomplete CDR3 DNA: TGCGCCAGCTCACCACTAGCGGGAGCTACAGATACC. The gene calls are TRBV18 and TRBJ2-5; 11 nucleotides line up with TRBD2. The observed sequence ends 3 residues before the CDR3 terminus, with the missing tail filled in from the germline J gene. Germline values: CDR1 KGHSH, CDR2 LQKENI. The CDR3 is made up of 15 amino acids.

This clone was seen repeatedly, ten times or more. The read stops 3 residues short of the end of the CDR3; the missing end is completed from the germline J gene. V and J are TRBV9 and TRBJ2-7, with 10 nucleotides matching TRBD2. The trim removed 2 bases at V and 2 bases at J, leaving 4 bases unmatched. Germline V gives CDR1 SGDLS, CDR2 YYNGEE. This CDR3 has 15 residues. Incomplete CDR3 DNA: TGTGCCAGCAGCGTTCAAGCGGGAGGGACCTACGAG. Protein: CASSVQAGGTYE. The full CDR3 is CASSVQAGGTYEQYF.

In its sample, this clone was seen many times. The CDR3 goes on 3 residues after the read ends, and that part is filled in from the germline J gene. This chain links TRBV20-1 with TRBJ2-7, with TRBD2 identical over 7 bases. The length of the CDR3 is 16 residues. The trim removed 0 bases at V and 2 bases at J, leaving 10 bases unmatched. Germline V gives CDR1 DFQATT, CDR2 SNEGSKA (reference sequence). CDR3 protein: CSARDHSGRTTYEQYF. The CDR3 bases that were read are TGCAGTGCTAGAGATCATAGCGGGCGCACCACCTACGAG.

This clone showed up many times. This CDR3 is CAASFGTAYTGELFF. The CDR3 bases that were read are TGTGCCGCCAGTTTCGGGACAGCTTACACCGGGGAG. The rearrangement uses TRBV19 and TRBJ2-2; TRBD1 matches 7 bases. The read falls 3 residues short of the CDR3 end, and the missing part is taken from the germline J gene. Trimming cost V 11 bases and J 3 bases; bases outside gene matches: 12. The CDR3 is made up of 15 amino acids. Germline CDR1 LNHDA, CDR2 SQIVND (reference sequence).

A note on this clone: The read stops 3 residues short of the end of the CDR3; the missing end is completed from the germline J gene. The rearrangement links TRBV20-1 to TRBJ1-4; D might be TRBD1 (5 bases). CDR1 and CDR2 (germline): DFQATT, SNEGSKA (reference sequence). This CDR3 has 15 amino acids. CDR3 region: CSAAGQGNPNSPLFF. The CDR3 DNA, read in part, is TGCAGTGCTGCCGGTCAGGGAAATCCTAATTCACCA.

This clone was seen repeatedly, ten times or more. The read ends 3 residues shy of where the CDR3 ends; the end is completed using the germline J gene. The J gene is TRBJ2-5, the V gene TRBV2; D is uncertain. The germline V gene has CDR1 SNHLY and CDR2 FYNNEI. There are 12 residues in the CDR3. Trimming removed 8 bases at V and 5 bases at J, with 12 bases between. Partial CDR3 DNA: TGTGCCAGCGGCAACAGCCTGGAGACC. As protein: CASGNSLET. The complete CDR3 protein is CASGNSLETQYF.

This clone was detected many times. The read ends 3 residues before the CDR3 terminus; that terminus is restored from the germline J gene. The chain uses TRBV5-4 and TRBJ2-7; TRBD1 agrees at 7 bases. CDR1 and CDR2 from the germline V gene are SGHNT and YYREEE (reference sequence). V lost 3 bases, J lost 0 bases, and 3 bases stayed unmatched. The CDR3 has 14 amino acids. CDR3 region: CASSSDRVSYEQYF. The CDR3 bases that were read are TGTGCCAGCAGCTCTGACAGGGTCTCCTACGAG.

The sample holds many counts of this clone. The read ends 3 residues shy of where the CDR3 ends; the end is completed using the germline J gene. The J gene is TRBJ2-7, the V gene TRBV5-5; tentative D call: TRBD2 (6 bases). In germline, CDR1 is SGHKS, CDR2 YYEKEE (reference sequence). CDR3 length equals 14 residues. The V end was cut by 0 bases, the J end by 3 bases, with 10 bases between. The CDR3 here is CASSLVWGVYEQYF. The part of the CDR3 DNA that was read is TGTGCCAGCAGCTTGGTCTGGGGGGTCTACGAG.

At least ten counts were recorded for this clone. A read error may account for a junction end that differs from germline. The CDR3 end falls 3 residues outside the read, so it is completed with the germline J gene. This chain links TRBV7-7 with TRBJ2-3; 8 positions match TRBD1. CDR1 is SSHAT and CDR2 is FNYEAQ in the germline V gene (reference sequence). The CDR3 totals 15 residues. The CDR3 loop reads CASSLQGVPTDTQYF. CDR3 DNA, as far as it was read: TGTGCTAGCAGCTTACAGGGGGTACCCACAGATACG.

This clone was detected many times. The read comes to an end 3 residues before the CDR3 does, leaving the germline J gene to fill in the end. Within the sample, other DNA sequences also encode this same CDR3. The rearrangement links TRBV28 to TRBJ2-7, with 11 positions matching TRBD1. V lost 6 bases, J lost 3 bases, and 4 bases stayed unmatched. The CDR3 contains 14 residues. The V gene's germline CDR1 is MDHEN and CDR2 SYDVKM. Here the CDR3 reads CASRTGTGGYEQYF. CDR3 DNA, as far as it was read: TGTGCCAGCAGAACCGGGACAGGGGGCTACGAG.